What follows is one T cell receptor beta chain and its context. Its antigen is as yet unknown. The data stem from a study of long-term antiretroviral therapy in people with HIV. Study-level findings and limits: Clones that had undergone expansion before ART dominated the repertoire at all time points. HIV repertoires showed narrower CDR3 length ranges than controls.

Sequencing relied on immunoSEQ assay v3.0, run at survey level. TCRdb keeps only in-frame clones here, not all; method: immunoSEQ multiplex PCR. The sample consists of some 35,000 clones, 70% to 90% of them appearing once. The study used samples holding about 0.85-10 million cryopreserved PBMC before DNA extraction. Germline V gene lookup returns CDR1 SGHRS and CDR2 YFSETQ. The CDR3 runs to 14 residues. V dropped 2 bases and J dropped 7; count of bases not matched to a gene: 6. Sequenced material: unsorted PBMCs, taken 2.2 years after starting antiretroviral therapy. The clonotype comes from a man between 18 and 35 years old with HIV. The gene calls are TRBV5-1 and TRBJ1-2; TRBD1 matches 9 bases. The CDR3 DNA reads as TGCGCCAGCAGCTTCAATACAGGGGGCCCTGGCTACACCTTC. Residues: CASSFNTGGPGYTF.